The rows below give T cell receptor beta chains drawn from one sample of a study of control samples from healthy donors and cancer patients. TCRdb's copy holds only in-frame clones and misses some; the assay was immunoSEQ multiplex PCR. The sample carries roughly 400,000 clones, 90% recorded once. Source material: PBMCs. The receptors here all came from a man aged 40-49 years with head and neck cancer. The conserved cysteine and the conserved F or W are not part of the CDR3 here. A D gene is named only where the DNA matches it firmly. Not all rows give a size; the values are once, few, many and, for expanded clones, a class.

V	D	J	size	CDR3
TRBV7-6	TRBD1	TRBJ2-2	-	ASSSRTGSTGELF
TRBV19	-	TRBJ1-5	-	ASSISAANQPQH
TRBV2	TRBD2	TRBJ2-3	-	ASSDLGEGRNTQY
TRBV6-2/TRBV6-3	TRBD1	TRBJ1-4	-	ASSPDRGLGKLF
TRBV9	-	TRBJ1-5	few	ASSVDADQPQH
TRBV27	-	TRBJ2-3	once	ASSARTDTQY
TRBV9	TRBD1	TRBJ2-1	-	ASSPPTGFAYNEQF
TRBV5-1	TRBD1	TRBJ2-7	-	ASSLGTGSKDEQY
TRBV7-2	TRBD2	TRBJ2-7	-	ASSPTGRGGSYEQY
TRBV18	TRBD1	TRBJ1-5	once	ASSPGTGELPQH
TRBV3-1/TRBV3-2	-	TRBJ1-6	once	ASSQTRTSGRDSPLH
TRBV30	-	TRBJ1-4	-	AWISAGANEKLF
TRBV21-1	-	TRBJ1-2	-	ASSKELGTSSNYGYT
TRBV5-6	-	TRBJ1-2	-	ASSLTPSNYGYT
TRBV7-3	TRBD2	TRBJ2-2	-	ASSLTSGRYSNTGELF
TRBV5-1	-	TRBJ2-1	-	ASSRARGTEQF
TRBV27	TRBD1	TRBJ2-7	-	ASSRGQGVVEQY
TRBV20-1	-	TRBJ1-1	-	SARSRNEAF
TRBV6-5	-	TRBJ1-4	-	ASSTDSATNEKLF
TRBV7-2	-	TRBJ2-7	-	ASSLDHSFYEQY
TRBV3-1/TRBV3-2	-	TRBJ2-1	-	ASSQTRGSYNEQF
TRBV30	TRBD2	TRBJ2-7	-	AWRAKLAGGPEQY
TRBV20-1	-	TRBJ1-5	once	SATSLGFQH
TRBV30	-	TRBJ2-7	-	AWSPNREPYEQY
TRBV11-3	-	TRBJ1-6	-	ASSLFFRTGRDNSPLH
TRBV12-3/TRBV12-4	-	TRBJ2-7	-	ASSLGQSYEQY